This entry lists 7 T cell receptor beta chains sequenced from one sample in a study of early T cells in non-severe SARS-CoV-2 infection (dated by TCRdb to the early 2020s). Library construction relied on 5' RACE. For sequencing, a NextSeq 500 was employed. Through fastp at Q25 and MiXCR, TCRdb rebuilt clones from the public reads, retaining in-frame beta chains. CDR3 protein sequences are deduplicated, and each keeps its most common genes and DNA. This sample has about 56,000 distinct CDR3 sequences in its table, and about 10% of those were observed once. 6.5% of the sample is in the top ten clones. The sequenced material came from whole blood. Receptor source: an adult who was a healthcare worker with PCR-confirmed SARS-CoV-2 infection or an uninfected control (not recorded which).

This clonotype was seen repeatedly, ten times or more. This sequence joins TRBV29-1 and TRBJ2-7, with D perhaps matching TRBD1 (7 bases). CDR1 is SQVTM and CDR2 is ANQGSEA in the germline V gene. The length of the CDR3 is 12 residues. Trimming left V 4 bases short and J 7 bases short, with 14 bases between. In DNA form, the CDR3 reads TGCAGCGTTGTGGAGACAGGGAGGGAGCAGTACTTC. Translation: CSVVETGREQYF.

This clonotype was counted at least ten times. The genes are TRBV29-1 and TRBJ2-1; 9 bases are shared with TRBD2. The CDR3 length is 15 residues. The J segment lost 3 bases and the V segment lost 3 bases, leaving 6 bases of the junction unmatched. Germline values: CDR1 SQVTM, CDR2 ANQGSEA. The DNA of the CDR3 is TGCAGCGTTGAGGAGCTAGCGGGACTCTACAATGAGCAGTTCTTC. Encoded protein: CSVEELAGLYNEQFF.

A few counts support this clonotype. The gene calls are TRBV6-2 or TRBV6-3 and TRBJ1-2; the match to TRBD1 covers 8 bases. Germline CDR1 and CDR2: MNHEY and SVGEGT. The length of the CDR3 is 14 residues. The J segment lost 4 bases and the V segment lost 6 bases, leaving 7 bases of the junction unmatched. The CDR3 DNA sequence: TGTGCCAGCAGACCAGGGGGCGCTTCCTATGGCTACACCTTC. As protein: CASRPGGASYGYTF.

In its sample, this clonotype was seen many times. V gene TRBV5-1 combines with J gene TRBJ2-3; a possible D gene is TRBD1 (5 bases). V was clipped by 2 bases and J by 2 bases, with 6 bases between them. The germline CDR1 and CDR2 sequences are SGHRS and YFSETQ. The CDR3 sequence is 13 residues long. The CDR3 here is CASSLGATDTQYF. CDR3 nucleotide sequence: TGCGCCAGCAGCTTAGGGGCCACAGATACGCAGTATTTT.

As for this clonotype: This sequence may be a read error, since a much larger clone differs from it by one base. J is TRBJ2-3 and V is TRBV2, with TRBD2 matching 8 bases. Germline values: CDR1 SNHLY, CDR2 FYNNEI. The CDR3 length is 16 residues. In nucleotides, the CDR3 is TGTCCCAGCAGTGAAGTGCTCCTTCCCGGGAGGGCTACGCAGTATTTT. Translated, it gives CPSSEVLLPGRATQYF.

V and J are TRBV5-1 and TRBJ2-1; the match to TRBD1 covers 10 bases. Germline CDR1 is SGHRS and CDR2 is YFSETQ. The V segment lost 4 bases and the J segment 3 bases; nucleotides outside the gene matches: 4. This CDR3 contains 15 residues. The CDR3 region has the DNA TGCGCCAGCAGCGCCGGGACAGGGGTCTACAATGAGCAGTTCTTC. Residues: CASSAGTGVYNEQFF. Together with reference TRBV5-1 and TRBJ2-1, the CDR3 gives the full variable domain: KAGVTQTPRYLIKTRGQQVTLSCSPISGHRSVSWYQQTPGQGLQFLFEYFSETQRNKGNFPGRFSGRQFSNSRSEMNVSTLELGDSALYLCASSAGTGVYNEQFFGPGTRLTVL.

This clonotype was seen at least ten times. This rearrangement joins TRBV5-1 to TRBJ1-1, with 11 nucleotides matching TRBD1. The CDR3 extends over 16 amino acids. V was pared by 4 bases and J by 5 bases, with 10 bases of the junction left unmatched. Germline CDR1 is SGHRS and CDR2 is YFSETQ. The CDR3 DNA sequence: TGCGCCAGCAGCCCCTGGGACAGGGGGTCAACAACTGAAGCTTTCTTT. Protein product: CASSPWDRGSTTEAFF.